The 20 T cell receptor beta chains below all came from one sample that was sequenced in a study of metastatic and nonmetastatic thyroid tumors. Prior to thyroid surgery, none of the patients had received any treatment. TCRdb re-called the PCR reads through MiXCR. The sample lists 25,000 to 35,000 clones, 20% to 25% occurring once. Material for sequencing was blood. Receptors originate from a female donor with papillary thyroid cancer or a benign thyroid nodule (not recorded which). Some clones in this sample may be carry-over from other donors' samples.

By sample fraction, this clone is medium-sized. This chain connects TRBV12-3 or TRBV12-4 to TRBJ2-1; weak D call: TRBD2 (7 bases). There are 17 residues in the CDR3. V lost 5 bases and J 0 bases, leaving 17 bases between the germline ends. Written as DNA, the CDR3 is TGTGCCAGCAGTCCGCGGGGGCAGCCCAGCTCCTACAATGAGCAGTTCTTC. This sequence encodes CASSPRGQPSSYNEQFF.

This chain uses TRBV30 with TRBJ2-2; TRBD1 aligns across 8 bases. V was pared by 2 bases and J by 5 bases, with 7 bases of the junction left unmatched. The CDR3 spans 15 residues. Germline V lookup: CDR1 GTSNPN, CDR2 SVGIG (reference sequence). In DNA, the CDR3 is TGTGCCTGGAGTCCTCAGGGGGCGGAAACCGGGGAGCTGTTTTTT. This translates into CAWSPQGAETGELFF.

This clone was counted ten times or more. V and J are TRBV6-2 or TRBV6-3 and TRBJ1-1, with TRBD1 matching over 9 bases. V dropped 6 bases and J dropped 5; count of bases not matched to a gene: 13. Germline CDR1 reads MNHEY; CDR2 reads SVGEGT. The CDR3 sequence is 16 residues long. The CDR3 DNA reads as TGTGCCAGCAGCCACCATACTGGACAGGGGAGGACTGAAGCTTTCTTT. Protein product: CASSHHTGQGRTEAFF.

This clone was recorded at least ten times. This chain joins TRBV18 and TRBJ2-7; D is uncertain. CDR1 KGHSH and CDR2 LQKENI come from the germline V gene. Trimming stripped 0 bases from V and 5 bases from J, with 8 bases between. CDR3 length equals 13 residues. Here the CDR3 DNA reads TGTGCCAGCTCACCACCGTCAAGTAACGAGCAGTACTTC. It codes for CASSPPSSNEQYF.

There are many counts of this clone. The J gene is TRBJ1-1, the V gene TRBV29-1; D unresolved. From germline, CDR1 is SQVTM and CDR2 ANQGSEA. This CDR3 region has 12 residues. V was trimmed by 3 bases and J by 4 bases, leaving 9 bases between them. The CDR3 bases are TGCAGCGTTGATGTGGGTGTCACTGAAGCTTTCTTT. Its protein product is CSVDVGVTEAFF. Full variable domain (rest looked up from reference TRBV29-1 and TRBJ1-1): SAVISQKPSRDICQRGTSLTIQCQVDSQVTMMFWYRQQPGQSLTLIATANQGSEATYESGFVIDKFPISRPNLTFSTLTVSNMSPEDSSIYLCSVDVGVTEAFFGQGTRLTVV.

V and J are TRBV12-3 or TRBV12-4 and TRBJ1-5, with D maybe TRBD1 (6 bases). The CDR3 totals 13 residues. The V end lost 5 bases, the J end lost 6 bases, and 11 bases lay between the germline ends. CDR3: CASSHGGAQPQHF. The CDR3 DNA reads TGTGCCAGCAGTCATGGGGGGGCTCAGCCCCAGCATTTT.

This clone has a single count. A read error may account for a junction end that differs from germline. Here the CDR3 reads CPSSQGNGPSCDTQYF. CDR3 coding DNA: TGCCCCAGCAGCCAAGGAAACGGGCCCTCGTGTGATACGCAGTATTTT. The gene calls are TRBV4-3 and TRBJ2-3, with D unclear. The germline CDR1 and CDR2 sequences are LGHNA and YSLEER. The CDR3 sequence is 16 residues long.

The chain uses TRBV6-5 and TRBJ2-7, with TRBD1 matching 8 bases. The ends lost 0 bases at V and 3 bases at J; junction bases unmatched: 4. Per the germline V gene, CDR1 is MNHEY and CDR2 is SVGAGI. The CDR3 is 15 amino acids. The CDR3 nucleotides are TGTGCCAGCAGTTACTCCCGGGACAGGCGCTACGAGCAGTACTTC. Protein product: CASSYSRDRRYEQYF.

This clone was detected ten times or more. CDR3 sequence: CASSQPEGYQPQHF. CDR3 sequence (DNA): TGCGCCAGCAGCCAGCCCGAAGGCTATCAGCCCCAGCATTTT. This sequence joins TRBV4-1 and TRBJ1-5; D is ambiguous. The CDR3 spans 14 residues. The V end was cut by 3 bases, the J end by 5 bases, with 11 bases between. From germline, CDR1 is MGHRA and CDR2 YSYEKL.

This clone was detected many times. The V gene is TRBV12-3 or TRBV12-4, the J gene TRBJ1-1, with D unclear. CDR3 length: 14 amino acids. The germline V and J ends were trimmed by 6 bases and 0 bases, with 11 bases remaining between them. Here the CDR3 DNA reads TGTGCCAGCAGCCTGACTGTCCTGAACACTGAAGCTTTCTTT. This sequence encodes CASSLTVLNTEAFF.

This clone was seen repeatedly, ten times or more. This chain connects TRBV6-1 to TRBJ2-4, with D perhaps given as TRBD1 or TRBD2 (7 bases each). Between the trimmed V and J ends, which lost 5 bases and 1 base, there was a span of 12 bases. Germline V gene data show CDR1 as MNHNS and CDR2 as SASEGT. The CDR3 runs 15 residues. CDR3 region: CASSSGGAAKNIQYF. Written as DNA, the CDR3 is TGTGCCAGCAGTTCAGGGGGGGCGGCCAAAAACATTCAGTACTTC.

This clone has a single count. The CDR3 reads CASSQARRAPLHF. The DNA of the CDR3 is TGCGCCAGCAGCCAAGCTCGACGGGCACCCCTCCACTTT. The chain uses TRBV4-3 and TRBJ1-6; D unclear. Germline CDR1 reads LGHNA; CDR2 reads YSLEER. The CDR3 runs to 13 residues. Trimming pared 1 base from V and 11 bases from J, leaving 9 bases between.

This clone appeared many times. The rearrangement joins TRBV5-6 to TRBJ2-1; no firm D call. The CDR3 runs to 14 residues. The germline V and J ends were trimmed by 5 bases and 5 bases, with 14 bases remaining between them. Germline lookup yields CDR1 SGHDT and CDR2 YYEEEE. The CDR3 reads CASRLESRNNEQFF. CDR3 DNA sequence: TGTGCCAGCAGACTGGAGTCCCGGAACAATGAGCAGTTCTTC.

This clone was counted at least ten times. This sequence joins TRBV7-3 and TRBJ1-1; D call uncertain. Per the germline V gene, CDR1 is SGHTA and CDR2 is FQGTGA. V lost 2 bases to trimming and J lost 0 bases, with 4 bases between them. This CDR3 is 13 amino acids long. This CDR3 is CASSLQVNTEAFF. The CDR3 DNA reads TGTGCCAGCAGCTTACAGGTGAACACTGAAGCTTTCTTT.

This clone was observed many times. The gene calls are TRBV6-2 or TRBV6-3 and TRBJ1-5, with 10 bases aligning to TRBD1. The V segment lost 6 bases and the J segment 5 bases; nucleotides outside the gene matches: 7. Germline CDR1 is MNHEY and CDR2 is SVGEGT. The CDR3 runs to 15 residues. CDR3 loop: CASRSGTGDYQPQHF. Written as DNA, the CDR3 is TGTGCCAGCAGATCCGGGACAGGGGACTATCAGCCCCAGCATTTT.

This clone appeared many times. The chain uses TRBV5-1 and TRBJ2-5; 12 positions agree with TRBD2. Germline trimming cut 0 bases from V and 1 base from J; bases unmatched to any gene: 4. Germline CDR1 and CDR2: SGHRS and YFSETQ. CDR3 size: 17 residues. Here the CDR3 DNA reads TGCGCCAGCAGCTTGGGACTAGCGGGAGCCCTCCAAGAGACCCAGTACTTC. Encoded protein: CASSLGLAGALQETQYF.

Only a few counts were recorded for this clone. Mismatch with germline at one junction end may stem from a read error. CDR3 DNA: TGTGCCAGCACACTTTTGGGGGCCGGGGAGCCGTTTTTT. Translation: CASTLLGAGEPFF. The V call is TRBV28, the J call TRBJ2-2, with D tentatively TRBD1 (6 bases). In germline, CDR1 is MDHEN, CDR2 SYDVKM. The CDR3 sequence is 13 residues long.

In its sample, this clone was seen many times. The chain links TRBV5-1 to TRBJ1-1; tentatively, D is TRBD1 (6 bases). Deletions cut 4 bases from V and 3 bases from J, with 13 bases between. This CDR3 spans 14 amino acids. The germline V gene encodes CDR1 SGHRS and CDR2 YFSETQ. CDR3 DNA sequence: TGCGCCAGCAGCCTCACAGGGTTTGACACTGAAGCTTTCTTT. The encoded protein is CASSLTGFDTEAFF.

This clone was detected ten times or more. This same CDR3 is encoded by further DNA sequences in the sample. J is TRBJ2-1 and V is TRBV3-1, with unresolved D. The CDR3 contains 13 residues. Per the germline V gene, CDR1 is LGHDT and CDR2 is YNNKEL (reference sequence). V shed 0 bases and J shed 10 bases, with 10 bases lying between them. The CDR3 region has the DNA TGTGCCAGCAGCCAAGATTCGTTGCGAGAGCAGTTCTTC. Protein sequence: CASSQDSLREQFF.

This clone was seen just once. The chain has TRBV11-2 and TRBJ2-7; D not certain. The CDR3 loop spans 10 amino acids. V was trimmed by 5 bases and J by 6 bases, leaving 5 bases between them. The germline CDR1 and CDR2 sequences are SGHAT and FQNNGV. The CDR3 DNA follows: TGTGCCAGCAGCGTAAGCGAGCAGTACTTC. As protein: CASSVSEQYF.